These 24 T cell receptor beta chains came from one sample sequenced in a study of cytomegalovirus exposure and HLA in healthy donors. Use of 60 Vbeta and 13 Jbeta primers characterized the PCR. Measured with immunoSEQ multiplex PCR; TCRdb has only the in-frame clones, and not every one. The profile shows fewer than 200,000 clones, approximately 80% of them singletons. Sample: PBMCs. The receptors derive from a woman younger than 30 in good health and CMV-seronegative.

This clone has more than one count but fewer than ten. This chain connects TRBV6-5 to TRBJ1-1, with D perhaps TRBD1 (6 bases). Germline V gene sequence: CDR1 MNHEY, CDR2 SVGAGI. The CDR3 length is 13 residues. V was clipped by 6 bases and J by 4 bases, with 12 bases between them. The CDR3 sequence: CASRNDRPTEAFF. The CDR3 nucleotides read TGTGCCAGCAGGAACGACAGGCCCACTGAAGCTTTCTTT.

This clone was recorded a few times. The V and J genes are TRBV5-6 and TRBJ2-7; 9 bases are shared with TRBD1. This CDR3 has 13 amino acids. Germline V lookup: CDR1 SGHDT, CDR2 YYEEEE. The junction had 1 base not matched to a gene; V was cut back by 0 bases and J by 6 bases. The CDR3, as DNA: TGTGCCAGCAGCTTGGGGGACAGGGCCGAGCAGTACTTC. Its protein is CASSLGDRAEQYF.

Here the CDR3 reads CATSRGQSGANVLTF. The DNA of the CDR3 is TGTGCCACCAGCAGAGGACAGTCTGGGGCCAACGTCCTGACTTTC. The rearrangement uses TRBV15 and TRBJ2-6; the D gene is possibly TRBD1 (5 bases). CDR1 is LNHNV, CDR2 YYDKDF, per germline (reference sequence). The length of the CDR3 is 15 residues. The V gene lost 1 base and the J gene lost 1 base, with 5 bases spanning the gap.

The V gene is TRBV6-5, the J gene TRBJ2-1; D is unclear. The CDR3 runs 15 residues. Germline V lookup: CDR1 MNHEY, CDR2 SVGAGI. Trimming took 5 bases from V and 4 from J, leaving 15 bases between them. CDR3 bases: TGTGCCAGCAGTCGTAAGATGGGCCCATACAATGAGCAGTTCTTC. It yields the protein CASSRKMGPYNEQFF.

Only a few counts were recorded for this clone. For the CDR3, the DNA is TGTGCCAGCAGTGACTCGAAAAAATCGGCAGGGTTTCCCCCTTACTATGGCTACACCTTC. It specifies CASSDSKKSAGFPPYYGYTF. The J gene is TRBJ1-2, the V gene TRBV6-4; TRBD1 might be the D (5 bases). Germline values: CDR1 MRHNA, CDR2 SNTAGT. V shed 0 bases and J shed 3 bases, with 26 bases lying between them. The CDR3 spans 20 residues.

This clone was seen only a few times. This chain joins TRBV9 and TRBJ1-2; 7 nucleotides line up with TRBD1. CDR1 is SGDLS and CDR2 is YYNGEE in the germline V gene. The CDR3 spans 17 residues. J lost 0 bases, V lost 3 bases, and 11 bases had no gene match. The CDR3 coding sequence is TGTGCCAGCAGCGCGCACCCGGGGACAGCCCCTAACTATGGCTACACCTTC. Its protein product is CASSAHPGTAPNYGYTF.

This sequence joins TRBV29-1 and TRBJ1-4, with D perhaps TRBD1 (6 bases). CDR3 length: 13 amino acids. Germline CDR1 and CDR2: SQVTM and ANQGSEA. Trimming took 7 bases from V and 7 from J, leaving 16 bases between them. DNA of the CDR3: TGCAGCGCCGGTGGGGGGGCTGGTGAAAAACTGTTTTTT. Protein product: CSAGGGAGEKLFF.

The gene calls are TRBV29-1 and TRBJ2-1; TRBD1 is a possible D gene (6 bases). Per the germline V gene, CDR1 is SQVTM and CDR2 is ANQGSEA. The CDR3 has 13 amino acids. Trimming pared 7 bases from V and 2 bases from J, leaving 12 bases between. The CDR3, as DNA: TGCAGCGGGCAGGGGAACGCCTACAATGAGCAGTTCTTC. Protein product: CSGQGNAYNEQFF.

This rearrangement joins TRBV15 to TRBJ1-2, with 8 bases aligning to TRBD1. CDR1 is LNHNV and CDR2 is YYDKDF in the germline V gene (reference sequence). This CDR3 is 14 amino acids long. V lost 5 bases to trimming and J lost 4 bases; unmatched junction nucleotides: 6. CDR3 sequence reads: CATSARTGSYGYTF. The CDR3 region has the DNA TGTGCCACCAGCGCCCGGACAGGGAGCTATGGCTACACCTTC. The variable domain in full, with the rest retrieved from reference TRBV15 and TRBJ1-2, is DAMVIQNPRYQVTQFGKPVTLSCSQTLNHNVMYWYQQKSSQAPKLLFHYYDKDFNNEADTPDNFQSRRPNTSFCFLDIRSPGLGDTAMYLCATSARTGSYGYTFGSGTRLTVV.

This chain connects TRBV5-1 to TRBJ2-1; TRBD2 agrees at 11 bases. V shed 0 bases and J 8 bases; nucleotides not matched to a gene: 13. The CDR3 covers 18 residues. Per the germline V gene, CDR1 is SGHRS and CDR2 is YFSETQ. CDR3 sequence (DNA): TGCGCCAGCAGCTTGGCGAAGGTAGCTAGCGGGAGGCGGGATGAGCAGTTCTTC. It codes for CASSLAKVASGRRDEQFF.

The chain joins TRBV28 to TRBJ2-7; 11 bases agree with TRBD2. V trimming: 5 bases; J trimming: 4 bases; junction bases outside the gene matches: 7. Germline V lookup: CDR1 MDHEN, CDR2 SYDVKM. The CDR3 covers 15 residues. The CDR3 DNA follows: TGTGCCAGCAGTCCTCTAGCGGGAGGAGGGTACGAGCAGTACTTC. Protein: CASSPLAGGGYEQYF.

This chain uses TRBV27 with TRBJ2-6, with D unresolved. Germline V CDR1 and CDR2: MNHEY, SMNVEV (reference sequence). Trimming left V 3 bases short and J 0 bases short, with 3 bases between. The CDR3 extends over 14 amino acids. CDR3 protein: CASSFRSGANVLTF. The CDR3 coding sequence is TGTGCCAGCAGTTTCCGCTCTGGGGCCAACGTCCTGACTTTC. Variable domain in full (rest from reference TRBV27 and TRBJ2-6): EAQVTQNPRYLITVTGKKLTVTCSQNMNHEYMSWYRQDPGLGLRQIYYSMNVEVTDKGDVPEGYKVSRKEKRNFPLILESPSPNQTSLYFCASSFRSGANVLTFGAGSRLTVL.

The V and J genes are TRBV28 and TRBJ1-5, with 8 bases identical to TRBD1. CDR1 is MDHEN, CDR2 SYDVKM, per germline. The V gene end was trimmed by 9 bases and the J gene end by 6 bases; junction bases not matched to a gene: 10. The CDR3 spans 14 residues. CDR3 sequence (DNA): TGTGCCAGTTCCCCAGGGACAGGTGTTCAGCCCCAGCATTTT. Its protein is CASSPGTGVQPQHF.

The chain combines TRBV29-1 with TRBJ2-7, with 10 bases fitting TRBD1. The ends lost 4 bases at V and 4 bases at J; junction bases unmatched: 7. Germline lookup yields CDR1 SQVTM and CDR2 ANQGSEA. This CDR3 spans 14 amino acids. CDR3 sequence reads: CSVVSPGQGYEQYF. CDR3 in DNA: TGCAGCGTTGTGAGTCCGGGACAGGGGTACGAGCAGTACTTC.

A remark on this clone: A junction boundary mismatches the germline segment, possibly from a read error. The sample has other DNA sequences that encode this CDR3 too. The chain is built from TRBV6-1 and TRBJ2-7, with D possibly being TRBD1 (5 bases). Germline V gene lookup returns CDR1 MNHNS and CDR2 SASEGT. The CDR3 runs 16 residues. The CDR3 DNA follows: TGTGCCAGCAGCGAAGCGCGAGGACACCCAGCTTACGAGCAGTACTTC. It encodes CASSEARGHPAYEQYF.

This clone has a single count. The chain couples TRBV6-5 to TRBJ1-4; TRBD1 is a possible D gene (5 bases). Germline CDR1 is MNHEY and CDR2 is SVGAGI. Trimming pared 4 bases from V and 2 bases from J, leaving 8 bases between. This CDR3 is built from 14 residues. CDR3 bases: TGTGCCAGCAGTTCAGGGTGGACTAATGAAAAACTGTTTTTT. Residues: CASSSGWTNEKLFF.

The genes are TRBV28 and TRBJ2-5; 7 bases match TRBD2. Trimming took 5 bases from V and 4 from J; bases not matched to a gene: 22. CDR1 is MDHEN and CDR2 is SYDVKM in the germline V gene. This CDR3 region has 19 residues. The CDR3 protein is CASSQRGRPSSGAGETQYF. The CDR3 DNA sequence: TGTGCCAGCAGTCAAAGGGGACGCCCTTCTAGCGGTGCAGGAGAGACCCAGTACTTC.

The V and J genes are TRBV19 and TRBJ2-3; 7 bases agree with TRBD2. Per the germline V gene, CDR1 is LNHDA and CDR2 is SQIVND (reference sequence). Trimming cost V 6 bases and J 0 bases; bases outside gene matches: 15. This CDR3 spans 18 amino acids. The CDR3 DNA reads TGTGCCAGTAGATCGGTTGGGAAACTAGCGCCTAGCACAGATACGCAGTATTTT. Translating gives CASRSVGKLAPSTDTQYF.

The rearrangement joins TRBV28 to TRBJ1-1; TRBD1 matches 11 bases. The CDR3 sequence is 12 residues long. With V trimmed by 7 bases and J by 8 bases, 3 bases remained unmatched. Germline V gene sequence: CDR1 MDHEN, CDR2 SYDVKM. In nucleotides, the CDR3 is TGTGCCAGCACGGACAGGGGGCAAGAAGCTTTCTTT. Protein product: CASTDRGQEAFF.

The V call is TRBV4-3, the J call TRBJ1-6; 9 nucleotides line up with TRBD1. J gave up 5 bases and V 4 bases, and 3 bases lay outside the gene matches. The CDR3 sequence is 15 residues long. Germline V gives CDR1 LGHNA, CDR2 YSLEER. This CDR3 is CASSPGTGNNSPLHF. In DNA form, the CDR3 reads TGCGCCAGCAGCCCCGGGACAGGGAATAATTCACCCCTCCACTTT.

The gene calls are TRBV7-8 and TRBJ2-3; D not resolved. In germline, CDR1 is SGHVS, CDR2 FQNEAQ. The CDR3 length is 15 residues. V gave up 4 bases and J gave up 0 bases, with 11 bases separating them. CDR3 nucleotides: TGTGCCAGCAGCTCAGCGCTCACTAGCACAGATACGCAGTATTTT. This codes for CASSSALTSTDTQYF.

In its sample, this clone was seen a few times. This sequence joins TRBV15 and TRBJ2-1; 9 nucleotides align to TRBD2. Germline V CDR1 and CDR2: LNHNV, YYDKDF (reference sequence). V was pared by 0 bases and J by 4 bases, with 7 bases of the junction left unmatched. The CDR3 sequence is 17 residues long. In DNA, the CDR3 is TGTGCCACCAGCAGAGATGGGGGGGCGGGAGGGTACAATGAGCAGTTCTTC. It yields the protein CATSRDGGAGGYNEQFF.

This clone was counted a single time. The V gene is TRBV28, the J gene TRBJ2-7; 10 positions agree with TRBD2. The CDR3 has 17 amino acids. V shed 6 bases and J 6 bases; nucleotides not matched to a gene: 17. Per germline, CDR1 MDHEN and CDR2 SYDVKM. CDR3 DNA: TGTGCCAGCAGCCCAAACGTAGCGGGAGGACCGTGGGGCGAGCAGTACTTC. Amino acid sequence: CASSPNVAGGPWGEQYF.

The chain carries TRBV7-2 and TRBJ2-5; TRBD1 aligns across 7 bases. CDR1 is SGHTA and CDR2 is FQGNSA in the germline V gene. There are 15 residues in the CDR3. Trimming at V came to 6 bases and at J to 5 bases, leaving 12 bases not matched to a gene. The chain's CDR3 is CASSYKTGWLETQYF. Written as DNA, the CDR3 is TGTGCCAGCAGTTACAAGACAGGGTGGTTGGAGACCCAGTACTTC.